The sample holds one count of the clone carrying this TCR beta chain. These data originate in a study of T cell responses to AZD1222 COVID-19 vaccine. Trimming shortened V by 5 bases and J by 5 bases, and 18 bases separated the two germline ends. The CDR3 extends over 15 amino acids. Germline V CDR1 and CDR2: SGHTA, FQGTGA. The assay was immunoSEQ multiplex PCR, and TCRdb's table has in-frame clones only and misses some. Of about 110,000 clones listed, approximately 91% are singletons. The rearrangement links TRBV7-3 to TRBJ2-5, with D perhaps being TRBD1 or TRBD2 (5 bases each). The input for sequencing was peripheral blood, taken on day 0 of MenACWY control vaccination. The clonotype comes from an adult in good health. The CDR3 DNA follows: TGTGCCAGCAGCCCCTCTCCGGGACCCCAGGAGACCCAGTACTTC. This translates into CASSPSPGPQETQYF.